A selection of T cell receptor beta chains follows, all from one sample in a study of T cell changes during pregnancy in multiple sclerosis. TCRdb keeps only in-frame clones here, not all; method: immunoSEQ multiplex PCR. The repertoire includes 45,000 to 55,000 clones, 92% of them detected once, and around 0.53% sits in the top ten. The sequencing used CD4+ T cells from peripheral blood mononuclear cells, collected after pregnancy. The receptors here all came from a female donor with multiple sclerosis, enrolled in a pregnancy study. The CDR3 runs from the conserved cysteine through the conserved F or W. The D gene is left open where the match is weak. The size field is filled for only some rows; it gives once, few, many or a size class.

abundance,j_gene,len,d_gene,v_gene,CDR3nt,CDR3aa
.,TRBJ1-1,14,.,TRBV29-1,TGCAGCGCCCTGACAGGAGTCATGAACACTGAAGCTTTCTTT,CSALTGVMNTEAFF
few,TRBJ2-6,15,.,TRBV6-5,TGTGCCAGCAGTTTCACCGCGTCTGGGGCCAACGTCCTGACTTTC,CASSFTASGANVLTF
.,TRBJ1-1,12,.,TRBV30,TGTGCCTGGACACTAGGGCGGACTGAAGCTTTCTTT,CAWTLGRTEAFF
.,TRBJ1-1,13,TRBD1,TRBV19,TGTGCCAGTAGTACGACAGGGTCGACTGAAGCTTTCTTT,CASSTTGSTEAFF
.,TRBJ2-2,15,TRBD2,TRBV7-2,TGTGCCAGCAGCTTAGTCGGGAGGGACACCGGGGAGCTGTTTTTT,CASSLVGRDTGELFF
.,TRBJ1-3,15,TRBD1,TRBV19,TGTGCCAGTAGGAGACAGGGACGGTCTGGAAACACCATATATTTT,CASRRQGRSGNTIYF
.,TRBJ1-3,16,.,TRBV4-2,TGTGCCAGCAGCCAAGGGGGGGTTCTCTCTGGAAACACCATATATTTT,CASSQGGVLSGNTIYF
.,TRBJ2-5,15,.,TRBV10-3,TGTGCCATCAGGGACCCCCCGACAGGAGGAGAGACCCAGTACTTC,CAIRDPPTGGETQYF
.,TRBJ1-1,19,TRBD1,TRBV4-1,TGCGCCAGCAGCCACCCCTCACTCGGGACAGGAGGATGGAACACTGAAGCTTTCTTT,CASSHPSLGTGGWNTEAFF
.,TRBJ2-5,16,TRBD2,TRBV7-2,TGTGCCAGCAGCTTAGGGCTAGCGGGAGGCCAAGAGACCCAGTACTTC,CASSLGLAGGQETQYF
.,TRBJ2-7,14,TRBD1,TRBV7-2,TGTGCCAGCAGCCCGACAGGGGGTAACTACGAGCAGTACTTC,CASSPTGGNYEQYF
.,TRBJ2-3,14,.,TRBV7-3,TGTGCCAGCAGCCTGGCGGGATCCACAGATACGCAGTATTTT,CASSLAGSTDTQYF
once,TRBJ2-2,17,.,TRBV4-3,TGCGCCAGCAGCCAAGCCCGGGGGGCGCGTTCCGCCGGGGAGCTGTTTTTT,CASSQARGARSAGELFF
.,TRBJ2-4,17,.,TRBV6-4,TGTGCCAGCAGCCCACCTGTAGGACACCTAGCCAAAAACATTCAGTACTTC,CASSPPVGHLAKNIQYF
once,TRBJ1-3,16,.,TRBV5-1,TGCGCCAGCAGCTTGACTACGGGGAGCTCTGGAAACACCATATATTTT,CASSLTTGSSGNTIYF
.,TRBJ1-1,14,.,TRBV18,TGTGCCAGCTCACCGTCCCGGTGGAACACTGAAGCTTTCTTT,CASSPSRWNTEAFF
once,TRBJ2-1,15,.,TRBV11-2,TGTGCCAGCAGCTCAAGACTAGTTGGCCGGAATGAGCAGTTCTTC,CASSSRLVGRNEQFF
.,TRBJ2-2,15,.,TRBV9,TGTGCCAGCAGCTCACTCGGGTCCAGCACCGGGGAGCTGTTTTTT,CASSSLGSSTGELFF
.,TRBJ1-1,14,TRBD1,TRBV2,TGTGCCAGCAGAAAGACAGGGGATAACACTGAAGCTTTCTTT,CASRKTGDNTEAFF
few,TRBJ2-6,16,.,TRBV2,TGTGCCAGCAGGGAGGGGTCGAGCCCTGGGGCCAACGTCCTGACTTTC,CASREGSSPGANVLTF
.,TRBJ2-1,15,TRBD2,TRBV7-3,TGTGCCAGCAGCTTAATAGCGGGAGTAGGGAATGAGCAGTTCTTC,CASSLIAGVGNEQFF
.,TRBJ1-2,15,TRBD1,TRBV7-2,TGTGCCAGCAGCCTAGAACAGGGGACTCCCTATGGCTACACCTTC,CASSLEQGTPYGYTF
.,TRBJ2-1,16,TRBD2,TRBV11-2,TGTGCCAGCAGCCCTCGGACTAGCGGGAGGGGGAAAGAGCAGTTCTTC,CASSPRTSGRGKEQFF
.,TRBJ2-1,15,TRBD2,TRBV5-8,TGTGCCAGCAGCTTGGGACTAGCGGGAGCAAATGAGCAGTTCTTC,CASSLGLAGANEQFF
.,TRBJ1-3,15,.,TRBV5-6,TGTGCCAGCAGCTTGGCCCCAGGGGCTGGAAACACCATATATTTT,CASSLAPGAGNTIYF
.,TRBJ2-7,15,TRBD2,TRBV7-2,TGTGCCAGCAGCACGGGACTAGCGGTACCATACGAGCAGTACTTC,CASSTGLAVPYEQYF
once,TRBJ2-7,15,.,TRBV7-9,TGTGCCAGCAGCTTCCGTTCAGGGGATCGCTACGAGCAGTACTTC,CASSFRSGDRYEQYF
.,TRBJ1-3,15,.,TRBV6-1,TGTGCCAGCAGTGAACAACACCTCTCTGGAAACACCATATATTTT,CASSEQHLSGNTIYF
.,TRBJ2-1,11,.,TRBV20-1,TGCAGTGCTAGAGTAGACTATGAGCAGTTCTTC,CSARVDYEQFF
.,TRBJ2-6,17,.,TRBV4-3,TGCGCCAGCAGCCAAGAGCAATGGCCCTCTGGGGCCAACGTCCTGACTTTC,CASSQEQWPSGANVLTF
.,TRBJ2-3,17,TRBD2,TRBV7-2,TGTGCCATCCGGGGGGACCTAGCGGGAGGGTACACAGATACGCAGTATTTT,CAIRGDLAGGYTDTQYF
.,TRBJ1-5,16,.,TRBV6-6,TGTGCCAGCAGTTACAAACGGGGGGATAGCAATCAGCCCCAGCATTTT,CASSYKRGDSNQPQHF
once,TRBJ2-6,19,TRBD2,TRBV7-9,TGTGCCAGCAGCTTAGGACTAGCGGGAACTACGTCTGGGGCCAACGTCCTGACTTTC,CASSLGLAGTTSGANVLTF
.,TRBJ2-1,16,TRBD2,TRBV29-1,TGCAGCGTTGGCCTAGGGAGTAGCGGGATAGGCAATGAGCAGTTCTTC,CSVGLGSSGIGNEQFF
.,TRBJ1-2,13,.,TRBV4-3,TGCGCCAGCAGCCAAGTCGCGGGGCAGGGCTACACCTTC,CASSQVAGQGYTF
.,TRBJ1-2,12,.,TRBV29-1,TGCAGCGTTGATGAGACGGGCTATGGCTACACCTTC,CSVDETGYGYTF
.,TRBJ1-2,17,TRBD1,TRBV18,TGTGCCAGCTCACCAACGCTCAGACAGGGCGCCTTGGGAGGCTACACCTTC,CASSPTLRQGALGGYTF
.,TRBJ2-7,15,TRBD2,TRBV11-2,TGTGCCAGCAGCTATAATCTAGCGGGGCGCTACGAGCAGTACTTC,CASSYNLAGRYEQYF
few,TRBJ2-7,16,TRBD2,TRBV2,TGTGCCAGCAGTGAATGGACTAGCGGGAGGGGAGGTGAGCAGTACTTC,CASSEWTSGRGGEQYF
.,TRBJ2-7,13,.,TRBV5-4,TGTGCCAGCAGCTTGGACAGGGATAGCGAGCAGTACTTC,CASSLDRDSEQYF
.,TRBJ2-1,14,TRBD1,TRBV19,TGTGCCAGTAGTATAGTTGCAGGGGGCAATGAGCAGTTCTTC,CASSIVAGGNEQFF
.,TRBJ2-1,15,TRBD2,TRBV18,TGTGCCAGCTCACAGCGGGAGGGCTCCTACAATGAGCAGTTCTTC,CASSQREGSYNEQFF
.,TRBJ2-2,13,.,TRBV29-1,TGCAGCCCCCCCGAGGGGACTACCGGGGAGCTGTTTTTT,CSPPEGTTGELFF
.,TRBJ2-6,15,.,TRBV6-5,TGTGCCAGCAGAGTGGGGGGTACTGGGGCCAACGTCCTGACTTTC,CASRVGGTGANVLTF
.,TRBJ1-5,16,.,TRBV28,TGTGCCAGCAGTAGTTACAGGCTCATTAGCAATCAGCCCCAGCATTTT,CASSSYRLISNQPQHF
.,TRBJ2-7,15,TRBD2,TRBV7-2,TGTGCCAGCAGCTTAGAGGCTAGCGGGAGCTACGAGCAGTACTTC,CASSLEASGSYEQYF
.,TRBJ2-7,15,.,TRBV5-4,TGTGCCAGCCGAAACAGGCCCTCCTCATCCTACGAGCAGTACTTC,CASRNRPSSSYEQYF
.,TRBJ2-7,15,TRBD1,TRBV9,TGTGCCAGCAGCGCCGACAGGGGTCCCCCTTACGAGCAGTACTTC,CASSADRGPPYEQYF
once,TRBJ2-7,16,TRBD1,TRBV27,TGTGCCAGCAGTTTAATCGGACAGGGGGCCCCCTACGAGCAGTACTTC,CASSLIGQGAPYEQYF
few,TRBJ1-1,15,.,TRBV6-1,TGTGCCAGCAGCTTCACGACGGACACGAACACTGAAGCTTTCTTT,CASSFTTDTNTEAFF
.,TRBJ1-3,17,TRBD1,TRBV9,TGTGCCAGCAGCGTAGTGGGACAGGAAAGCTCTGGAAACACCATATATTTT,CASSVVGQESSGNTIYF
.,TRBJ1-5,15,.,TRBV6-6,TGTGCCAGCAGTTACGGTTCAGAGGTCGGTCAGCCCCAGCATTTT,CASSYGSEVGQPQHF
once,TRBJ1-1,15,TRBD1,TRBV28,TGTGCCAGCAGGACCACTGGGACAGGGAACACTGAAGCTTTCTTT,CASRTTGTGNTEAFF
.,TRBJ2-5,16,TRBD2,TRBV9,TGTGCCAGCAGCGTAGACCTAGCGGGAGCGAAAGGGACCCAGTACTTC,CASSVDLAGAKGTQYF
.,TRBJ2-1,16,TRBD2,TRBV18,TGTGCCAGCTCACCCCAAGCGGGAGGCTCCTACAATGAGCAGTTCTTC,CASSPQAGGSYNEQFF
.,TRBJ2-1,16,TRBD2,TRBV11-2,TGTGCCAGCAGCTTAGGGCGCGGGAGGGCCGAAAATGAGCAGTTCTTC,CASSLGRGRAENEQFF
.,TRBJ1-5,17,TRBD1,TRBV27,TGTGCCAGCAGTCCCCTGGGGACAGGGTATGGCAATCAGCCCCAGCATTTT,CASSPLGTGYGNQPQHF